This TCR beta chain appears in the sequencing data of a study of human T cells and chemical hapten exposure. Overall study context: Sensitization involved placing 2% DPC onto a roughly 2 cm by roughly 2 cm region of upper inner arm skin.

General observations from the study: It should be noted that donors had alopecia, so their immune response may differ from healthy people's.

Authors' data handling: Sample-level TCR yields exhibited a median of 95,638, with a range of roughly 23,224 to 750,000. TCRdb called the RACE reads again in MiXCR, with one record for every CDR3 protein. The V and J calls and clone size come from TCRdb's table, not from the authors' own analysis. The table includes approximately 260,000 distinct CDR3 sequences, about 9% detected once. This clonotype has a count of ten or more. Its antigen is still unknown. This CDR3 has 12 residues. Germline V gene data show CDR1 as SQVTM and CDR2 as ANQGSEA. After removal of 5 bases from V and 3 bases from J, the junction contained 2 bases not matched to a gene. Time point given: pre-sensitization, week 0. The treatment here: therapeutic diphenylcyclopropenone sensitization with weekly scalp DPC.

The V gene is TRBV29-1, the J gene TRBJ2-5; TRBD2 matches 8 bases. This material consisted of whole blood, taken in connection with sensitization to the hapten diphenylcyclopropenone (DPC). The sequence was collected from a woman in her thirties or forties with alopecia areata. Some clones in this sample may be carry-over from other donors' samples. The CDR3 nucleotides read TGCAGCGTTTCGGGGGGGGAAGAGACCCAGTACTTC. Translated: CSVSGGEETQYF.